The 21 T cell receptor beta chains below were found in one sample sequenced in a study of vaccination and CD4 T cells after COVID-19 (dated by TCRdb to about 2022). The treatment or condition label for this specimen denotes: approximately nine-day PBMC culture with coronavirus spike peptide pools or control peptides (ViraFEST assay). The library was generated by PCR. The sequencer listed for this sample is Illumina iSeq 100. DNA from cultured CD4+ T cells was subjected to TCR sequencing with the Oncomine TCR Beta short-read assay at the Johns Hopkins FTIC core. In TCRdb, the public reads were trimmed at Q25 with fastp and aligned with MiXCR, with productive beta chains retained. Identical CDR3 protein sequences are pooled into one entry, listed with their most common genes and DNA. This sample is represented by some 21,000 distinct CDR3 sequences; 40% to 60% of them were singletons. Together, the top ten hold roughly 9% of the sample.

For these TCRs, the target antigens are not known. Sequencing used CD4+ T cells from blood, cultured in vitro. The receptors here all came from a human donor who had recovered from COVID-19.

The rearrangement joins TRBV20-1 to TRBJ2-7; TRBD1 aligns across 10 bases. This CDR3 region has 14 residues. With 3 bases clipped from V and 4 bases from J, the junction kept 6 bases outside the gene matches. CDR1 is DFQATT and CDR2 is SNEGSKA in the germline V gene (reference sequence). CDR3 residues: CSAREGTGAYEQYF. The CDR3 nucleotides read TGCAGTGCTAGGGAGGGGACAGGGGCGTACGAGCAGTACTTC.

In this sample, this clonotype turned up a few times. The rearrangement links TRBV20-1 to TRBJ1-5; D possibly corresponds to TRBD1 (6 bases). This CDR3 spans 17 amino acids. In germline, CDR1 is DFQATT, CDR2 SNEGSKA (reference sequence). V was shortened by 3 bases and J by 0 bases, with 18 bases between the two germline ends. The CDR3 here is CSASAQGGGYSNQPQHF. In nucleotides, the CDR3 is TGCAGTGCTAGCGCTCAAGGGGGGGGTTATAGCAATCAGCCCCAGCATTTT.

The genes are TRBV27 and TRBJ1-5, with TRBD1 matching 9 bases. This CDR3 spans 15 amino acids. After removal of 6 bases from V and 7 bases from J, the junction contained 10 bases not matched to a gene. The germline V gene encodes CDR1 MNHEY and CDR2 SMNVEV (reference sequence). DNA for the CDR3: TGTGCCAGCAGCCGCGACAGGGGGAGTCGGCAGCCCCAGCATTTT. It is translated as CASSRDRGSRQPQHF.

This clonotype was observed a handful of times. This chain connects TRBV20-1 to TRBJ2-5; TRBD2 matches 10 bases. Germline V gene sequence: CDR1 DFQATT, CDR2 SNEGSKA (reference sequence). With 6 bases clipped from V and 0 bases from J, the junction kept 7 bases outside the gene matches. The CDR3 loop spans 15 amino acids. In DNA, the CDR3 is TGCAGTGCCGACCTAGCGGGAGATTACCAAGAGACCCAGTACTTC. Amino acid sequence: CSADLAGDYQETQYF.

CDR3: CSAIRDPTSGPFTDTQYF. As DNA, the CDR3 is TGCAGTGCTATCCGAGACCCCACTAGCGGACCGTTCACAGATACGCAGTATTTT. V is TRBV20-1 and J is TRBJ2-3; 8 bases match TRBD2. Per germline, CDR1 DFQATT and CDR2 SNEGSKA (reference sequence). The junction had 17 bases not matched to a gene; V was cut back by 4 bases and J by 2 bases. CDR3 length equals 18 residues.

The chain is built from TRBV7-2 and TRBJ1-2, with D tentatively TRBD1 (5 bases). Germline CDR1 SGHTA, CDR2 FQGNSA. Trimming pared 5 bases from V and 8 bases from J, leaving 15 bases between. This CDR3 has 13 amino acids. The CDR3 sequence is CASSPWDAGGYTF. The CDR3 bases are TGTGCCAGCAGCCCGTGGGACGCGGGGGGCTACACCTTC.

This chain joins TRBV7-9 and TRBJ1-4; D is undetermined. V was clipped by 5 bases and J by 5 bases, with 6 bases between them. CDR3 length equals 12 residues. Germline V CDR1 and CDR2: SEHNR, FQNEAQ (reference sequence). The CDR3 nucleotides read TGTGCCAGCAGCAGGCCAAATGAAAAACTGTTTTTT. This codes for CASSRPNEKLFF.

The genes are TRBV6-5 and TRBJ2-7; possibly TRBD2 for D (5 bases). This CDR3 has 13 residues. V gave up 0 bases and J gave up 3 bases, with 6 bases separating them. Germline assignment: CDR1 MNHEY and CDR2 SVGAGI. In DNA form, the CDR3 reads TGTGCCAGCAGTTACTCGAGGGACTACGAGCAGTACTTC. Protein sequence: CASSYSRDYEQYF.

This sequence joins TRBV6-4 and TRBJ1-5; 7 positions agree with TRBD1. V lost 6 bases and J lost 5; bases outside the gene matches: 4. CDR3 length equals 13 residues. The V gene's germline CDR1 is MRHNA and CDR2 SNTAGT. CDR3 nucleotide sequence: TGTGCCAGCAGCAACGACAGGGATCAGCCCCAGCATTTT. It is translated as CASSNDRDQPQHF.

This clonotype turned up a few times. V usage is TRBV12-3 or TRBV12-4 and J usage is TRBJ2-7, with 7 positions matching TRBD1. The CDR3 is 13 amino acids. Trimming took 6 bases from V and 6 from J; bases not matched to a gene: 8. This CDR3 reads CASRPTGSVEQYF. The CDR3 region has the DNA TGTGCCAGCAGACCGACAGGGTCGGTCGAGCAGTACTTC.

Only a few counts were recorded for this clonotype. The V and J genes are TRBV20-1 and TRBJ2-7; 13 nucleotides line up with TRBD2. CDR3 length equals 16 residues. V lost 0 bases to trimming and J lost 5 bases; unmatched junction nucleotides: 7. Germline values: CDR1 DFQATT, CDR2 SNEGSKA (reference sequence). DNA for the CDR3: TGCAGTGCTAGAGACCCCGGACTAGCGGGAGTAAACGAGCAGTACTTC. Amino acids: CSARDPGLAGVNEQYF.

The chain joins TRBV7-3 to TRBJ2-3; TRBD1 or TRBD2 may be the D gene (7 bases each). CDR1 is SGHTA and CDR2 is FQGTGA in the germline V gene. The V end was cut by 5 bases, the J end by 4 bases, with 13 bases between. This CDR3 is 14 amino acids long. The CDR3 DNA follows: TGTGCCAGCAGCATCCAGGGGGGGTCAGATACGCAGTATTTT. Translation: CASSIQGGSDTQYF.

This chain joins TRBV7-3 and TRBJ2-5, with D possibly called TRBD1 or TRBD2 (5 bases each). The V gene's germline CDR1 is SGHTA and CDR2 FQGTGA. This CDR3 is built from 13 residues. Trimming stripped 4 bases from V and 1 base from J, with 7 bases between. The DNA for the CDR3 is TGTGCCAGCAGCTCGGGACCCCAAGAGACCCAGTACTTC. This codes for CASSSGPQETQYF.

CDR3 nucleotides: TGTGCCAGCAGTTTAGGGGCTAATAATTCACCCCTCCACTTT. Amino acid sequence: CASSLGANNSPLHF. This chain uses TRBV12-3 or TRBV12-4 with TRBJ1-6; D gene unclear. The V gene lost 1 base and the J gene lost 5 bases, with 6 bases spanning the gap. This CDR3 has 14 amino acids.

This clonotype was observed a handful of times. The genes are TRBV28 and TRBJ2-1; 11 bases are shared with TRBD2. Germline assignment: CDR1 MDHEN and CDR2 SYDVKM. V was pared by 6 bases and J by 4 bases, with 8 bases of the junction left unmatched. CDR3 length: 16 amino acids. In DNA, the CDR3 is TGTGCCAGCAGAACAGCGACTAGCGGGGCGTACAATGAGCAGTTCTTC. As protein: CASRTATSGAYNEQFF.

V gene TRBV14 combines with J gene TRBJ1-5, with D possibly TRBD1 on 6 matching bases. V lost 0 bases, J lost 1 base, and 13 bases lay in between. Germline CDR1 is SGHDN and CDR2 is FVKESK. CDR3 size: 17 residues. DNA for the CDR3: TGTGCCAGCAGCCAAGAACCTCGGGACACGAGCAATCAGCCCCAGCATTTT. It codes for CASSQEPRDTSNQPQHF.

The chain combines TRBV11-2 with TRBJ1-1, with D maybe TRBD1 (5 bases). CDR1 and CDR2 from the germline V gene are SGHAT and FQNNGV. The CDR3 totals 15 residues. V was shortened by 0 bases and J by 1 base, with 9 bases between the two germline ends. The CDR3 spells CASSLDPGPNTEAFF. The CDR3 DNA reads TGTGCCAGCAGCTTAGATCCGGGACCGAACACTGAAGCTTTCTTT.

The chain is built from TRBV6-1 and TRBJ1-6, with D tentatively TRBD1 (6 bases). The germline V gene has CDR1 MNHNS and CDR2 SASEGT. V shed 2 bases and J shed 6 bases, with 14 bases lying between them. The CDR3 spans 16 residues. The CDR3 bases are TGTGCCAGCAGTGAATACAGGGCATCGGCTAATTCACCCCTCCACTTT. Encoded protein: CASSEYRASANSPLHF.

As DNA, the CDR3 is TGTGCCAGCAGTTTAGGGGCGGGAGGGCCCGGGGAGCTGTTTTTT. Encoded protein: CASSLGAGGPGELFF. This sequence joins TRBV12-3 or TRBV12-4 and TRBJ2-2; 9 bases align to TRBD2. CDR3 length: 15 amino acids. V was pared by 1 base and J by 6 bases, with 3 bases of the junction left unmatched.

V gene TRBV19 combines with J gene TRBJ1-2; 9 nucleotides align to TRBD1. Trimming at V came to 6 bases and at J to 2 bases, leaving 7 bases not matched to a gene. Germline lookup yields CDR1 LNHDA and CDR2 SQIVND (reference sequence). The CDR3 loop spans 15 amino acids. The CDR3 coding sequence is TGTGCCAGTAGACCGGGACAGGGATTCAACTATGGCTACACCTTC. Translation: CASRPGQGFNYGYTF.

The rearrangement joins TRBV6-5 to TRBJ1-2; 8 bases match TRBD1. V lost 4 bases and J lost 5; bases outside the gene matches: 9. Germline V CDR1 and CDR2: MNHEY, SVGAGI. CDR3 length: 15 residues. CDR3 bases: TGTGCCAGCAGTTTCGGACAGGGCAGCGGTTATGGCTACACCTTC. This encodes CASSFGQGSGYGYTF.